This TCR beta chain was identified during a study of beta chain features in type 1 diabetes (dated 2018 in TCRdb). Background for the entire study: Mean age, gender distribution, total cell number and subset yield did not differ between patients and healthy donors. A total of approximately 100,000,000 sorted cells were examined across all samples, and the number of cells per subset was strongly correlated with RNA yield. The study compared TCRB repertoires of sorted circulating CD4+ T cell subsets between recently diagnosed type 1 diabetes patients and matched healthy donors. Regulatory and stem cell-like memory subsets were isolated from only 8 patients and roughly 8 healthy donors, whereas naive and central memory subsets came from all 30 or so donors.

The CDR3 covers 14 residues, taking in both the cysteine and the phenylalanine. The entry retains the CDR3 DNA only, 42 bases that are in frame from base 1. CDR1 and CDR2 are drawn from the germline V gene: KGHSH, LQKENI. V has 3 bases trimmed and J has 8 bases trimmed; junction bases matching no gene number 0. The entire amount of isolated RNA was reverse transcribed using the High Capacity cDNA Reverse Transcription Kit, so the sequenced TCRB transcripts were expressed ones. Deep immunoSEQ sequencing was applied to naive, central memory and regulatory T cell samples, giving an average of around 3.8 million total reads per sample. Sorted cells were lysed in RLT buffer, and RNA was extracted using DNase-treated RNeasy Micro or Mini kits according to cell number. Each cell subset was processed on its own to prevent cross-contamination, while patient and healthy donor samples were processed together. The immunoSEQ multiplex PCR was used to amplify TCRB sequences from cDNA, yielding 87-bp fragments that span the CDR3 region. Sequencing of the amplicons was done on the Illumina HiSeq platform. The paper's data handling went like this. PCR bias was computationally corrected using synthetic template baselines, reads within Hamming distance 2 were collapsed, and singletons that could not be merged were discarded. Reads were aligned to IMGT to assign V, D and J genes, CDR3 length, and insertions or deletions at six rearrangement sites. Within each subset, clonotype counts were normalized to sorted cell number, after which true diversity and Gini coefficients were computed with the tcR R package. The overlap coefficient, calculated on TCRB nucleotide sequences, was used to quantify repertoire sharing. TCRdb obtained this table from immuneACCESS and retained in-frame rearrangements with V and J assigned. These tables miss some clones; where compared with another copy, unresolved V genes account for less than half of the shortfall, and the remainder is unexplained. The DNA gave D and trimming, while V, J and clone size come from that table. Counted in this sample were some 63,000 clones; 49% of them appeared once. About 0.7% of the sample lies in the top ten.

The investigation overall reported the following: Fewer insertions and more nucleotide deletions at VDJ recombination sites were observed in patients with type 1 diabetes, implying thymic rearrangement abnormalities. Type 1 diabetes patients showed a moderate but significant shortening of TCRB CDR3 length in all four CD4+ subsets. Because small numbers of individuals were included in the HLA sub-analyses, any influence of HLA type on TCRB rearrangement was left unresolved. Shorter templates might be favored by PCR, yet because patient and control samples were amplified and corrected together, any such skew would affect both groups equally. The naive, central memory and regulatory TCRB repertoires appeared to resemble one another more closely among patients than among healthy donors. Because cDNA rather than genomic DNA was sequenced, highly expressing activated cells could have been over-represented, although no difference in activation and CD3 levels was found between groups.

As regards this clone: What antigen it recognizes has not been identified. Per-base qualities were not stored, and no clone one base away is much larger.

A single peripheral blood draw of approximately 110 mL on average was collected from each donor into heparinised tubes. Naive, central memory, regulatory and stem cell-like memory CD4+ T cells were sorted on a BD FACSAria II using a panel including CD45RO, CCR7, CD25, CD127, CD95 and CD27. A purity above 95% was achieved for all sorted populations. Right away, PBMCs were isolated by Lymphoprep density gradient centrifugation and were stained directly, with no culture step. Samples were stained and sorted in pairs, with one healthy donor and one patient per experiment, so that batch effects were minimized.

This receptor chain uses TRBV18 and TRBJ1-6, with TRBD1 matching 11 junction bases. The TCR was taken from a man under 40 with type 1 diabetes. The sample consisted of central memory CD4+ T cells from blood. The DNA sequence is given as TGTGCCAGCTCACCGGGACAGGGGGATTCACCCCTCCACTTT. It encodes CASSPGQGDSPLHF.